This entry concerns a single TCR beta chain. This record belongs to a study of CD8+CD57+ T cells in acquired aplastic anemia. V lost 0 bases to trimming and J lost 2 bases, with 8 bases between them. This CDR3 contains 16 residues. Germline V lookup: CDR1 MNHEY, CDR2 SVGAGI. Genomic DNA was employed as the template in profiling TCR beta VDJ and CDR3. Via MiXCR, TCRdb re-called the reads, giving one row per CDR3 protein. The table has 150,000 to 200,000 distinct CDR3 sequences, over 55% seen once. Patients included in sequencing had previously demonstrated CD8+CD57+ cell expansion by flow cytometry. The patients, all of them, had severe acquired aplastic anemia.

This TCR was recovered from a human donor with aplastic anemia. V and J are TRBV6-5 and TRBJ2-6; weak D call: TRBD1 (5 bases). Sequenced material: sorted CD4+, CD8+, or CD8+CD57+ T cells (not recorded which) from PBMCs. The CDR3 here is CASSYSAGTGANVLTF. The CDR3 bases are TGTGCCAGCAGTTACTCCGCAGGGACTGGGGCCAACGTCCTGACTTTC.